The rows below give T cell receptor beta chains drawn from one sample of a study of T cells in Graves' hyperthyroidism and ophthalmopathy. TCRdb recomputed calls from the multiplex PCR reads with MiXCR, one row per CDR3 protein. The data contain roughly 350,000 distinct CDR3 sequences, roughly an eighth of them singletons. The sample taken for sequencing was blood. These receptors all stem from a woman aged 40 to 50 with Graves' ophthalmopathy. Both conserved end residues are part of each CDR3. The D gene is left open where the match is weak. Only some rows state a clone size, as once, few, many or a class for expanded clones.

d_gene	j_gene	abundance	v_gene	CDR3aa
-	TRBJ1-2	many	TRBV7-9	CASSRQDRNYGYTF
-	TRBJ1-3	few	TRBV3-1	CASARGSLGNTIYF
-	TRBJ1-5	many	TRBV30	CAWTVGTHQPQHF
-	TRBJ1-4	few	TRBV20-1	CSARKYRLRGAEKLFF
-	TRBJ2-7	many	TRBV10-3	CAISDRVGEQYF
-	TRBJ2-7	-	TRBV11-2	CASVPRDGYEQYF
-	TRBJ1-1	many	TRBV19	CASTGKGRLKGFF
TRBD1	TRBJ1-1	many	TRBV25-1	CASSGDRGITEAFF
-	TRBJ2-3	many	TRBV2	CASSEAFRSDTQYF
TRBD1	TRBJ1-2	many	TRBV29-1	CSVGTAGQGMSAGYTF
-	TRBJ1-5	many	TRBV6-1	CASRIGGSNQPQHF
-	TRBJ2-7	many	TRBV29-1	CSVDRGLGYEQYF
TRBD2	TRBJ2-5	many	TRBV3-1	CASSQGLAGIQETQYF
TRBD1	TRBJ2-2	many	TRBV12-5	CASGSYRGLDTGELFF
-	TRBJ2-7	many	TRBV19	CASKYNGNYEQYF
TRBD1	TRBJ1-5	few	TRBV20-1	CSARERDRGTQPQHF
-	TRBJ2-5	few	TRBV7-9	CASSLREQVPLVQYF
TRBD2	TRBJ2-5	-	TRBV10-3	CAISSSAGGLQETQYF
-	TRBJ2-5	many	TRBV29-1	CSVRLGRETQYF
-	TRBJ1-2	many	TRBV11-3	CASSLEADYGYTF
-	TRBJ2-7	many	TRBV2	CASNRDGYEQYF
TRBD1	TRBJ1-2	many	TRBV20-1	CSTGQGYGYTF
-	TRBJ2-7	few	TRBV3-1	CASSQVRHEQYF
TRBD1	TRBJ2-5	-	TRBV2	CASNAGTEETQYF
-	TRBJ2-1	many	TRBV6-6	CASSYSGIVDNEQFF
-	TRBJ1-1	many	TRBV18	CASSPQPGKTEAFF
-	TRBJ2-5	many	TRBV10-2	CASSEGGGQETQYF
-	TRBJ2-7	many	TRBV5-1	CASSLEFGDPSYEQYF
-	TRBJ1-2	many	TRBV2	CASTARGLDGYTF
TRBD1	TRBJ2-7	few	TRBV6-1	CASNLRDSTYEQYF
TRBD2	TRBJ2-5	many	TRBV2	CASSEARGGAHGYF
-	TRBJ1-6	-	TRBV30	CAWSVDPVGSPLHF
-	TRBJ2-7	many	TRBV11-2	CASSLELASHEQYF
-	TRBJ1-1	-	TRBV12-3/TRBV12-4	CAGSALANTEAFF
-	TRBJ1-6	-	TRBV2	CASSGRQTNSPLHF
-	TRBJ1-6	few	TRBV19	CASSMSQFNSPLHF
TRBD2	TRBJ2-5	many	TRBV28	CASSYVRTGTSGTWLETQYF
-	TRBJ2-3	many	TRBV12-3/TRBV12-4	CASTPILSTDTQYF
-	TRBJ2-5	many	TRBV10-3	CAISESSKETQYF
-	TRBJ1-1	many	TRBV25-1	CASRRQHTEAFF
-	TRBJ2-1	many	TRBV11-1	CASSLVRGPYNEQFF
-	TRBJ2-1	-	TRBV14	CASSQDRRGGQFF
TRBD2	TRBJ2-7	-	TRBV29-1	CSVKAGPYEQYF
-	TRBJ1-5	many	TRBV6-1	CASSKSTRTDNQPQHF
TRBD2	TRBJ2-3	many	TRBV7-8	CASSLLAGGVLTDTQYF
TRBD1	TRBJ1-3	many	TRBV28	CASRRQGRHTIYF
TRBD2	TRBJ2-5	many	TRBV16	CASSHGLAMVGTQYF
TRBD2	TRBJ2-7	many	TRBV6-1	CASSLLAGDTYEQYF
-	TRBJ2-1	-	TRBV9	CASSVGHLSYNEQFF
TRBD1	TRBJ2-7	many	TRBV7-9	CASSQRTGGTYEQYF
-	TRBJ1-6	many	TRBV11-2	CASSLVVSPLHF
-	TRBJ2-3	many	TRBV2	CASSRRGSTDTQYF
TRBD2	TRBJ2-3	-	TRBV10-3	CAIRTNPGLAGGPDTQYF
-	TRBJ2-5	many	TRBV12-3/TRBV12-4	CASSRFKETQYF
-	TRBJ1-5	many	TRBV12-3/TRBV12-4	CASGRGRNQPQHF